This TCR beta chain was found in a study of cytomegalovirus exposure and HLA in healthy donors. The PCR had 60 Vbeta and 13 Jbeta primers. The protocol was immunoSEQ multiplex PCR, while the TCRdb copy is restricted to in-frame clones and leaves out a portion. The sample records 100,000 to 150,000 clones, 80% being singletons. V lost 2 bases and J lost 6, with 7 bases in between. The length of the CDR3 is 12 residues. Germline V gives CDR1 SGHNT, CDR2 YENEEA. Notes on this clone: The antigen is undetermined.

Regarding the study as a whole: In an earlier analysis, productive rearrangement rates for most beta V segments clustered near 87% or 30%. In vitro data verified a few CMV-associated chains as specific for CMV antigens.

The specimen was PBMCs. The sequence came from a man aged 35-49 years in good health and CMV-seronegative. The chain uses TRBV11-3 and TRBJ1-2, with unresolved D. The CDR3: CASSLLDHGYTF. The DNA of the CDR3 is TGTGCCAGCAGCTTATTAGATCATGGCTACACCTTC.